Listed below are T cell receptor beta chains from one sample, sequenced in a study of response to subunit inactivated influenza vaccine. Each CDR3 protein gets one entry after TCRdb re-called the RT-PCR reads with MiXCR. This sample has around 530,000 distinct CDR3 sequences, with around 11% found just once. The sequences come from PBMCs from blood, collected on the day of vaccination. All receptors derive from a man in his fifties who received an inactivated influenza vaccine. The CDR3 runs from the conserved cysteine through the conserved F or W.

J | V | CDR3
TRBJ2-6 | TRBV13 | CASSLGLYSLGPGRVLTF
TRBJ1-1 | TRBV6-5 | CASSYFLGTEAFF
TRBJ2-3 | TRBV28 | CASSLEAGGPSTDTQYF
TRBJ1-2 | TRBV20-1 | CSARNTKGGTLNYGYTF
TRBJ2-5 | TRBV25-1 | CASSFRTLSKREETQYF
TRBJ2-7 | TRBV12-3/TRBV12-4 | CASSGTGGYYEQYF
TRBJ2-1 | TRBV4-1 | CASSRGGGGPYNEQFF
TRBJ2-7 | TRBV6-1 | CASSHMTGFGEQYF
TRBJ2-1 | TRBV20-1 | CSARDGTGRNEQFF
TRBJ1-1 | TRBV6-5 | CASSYDGEITEAFF
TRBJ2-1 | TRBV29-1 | CSVKPGTSSYNEQFF
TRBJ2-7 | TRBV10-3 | CAISEGSPGEQYF
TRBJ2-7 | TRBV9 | CASSVSTGAYEQYF
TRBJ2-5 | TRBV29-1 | CSVVLGGTRGETQYF
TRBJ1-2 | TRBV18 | CASSRTGGFGYTF
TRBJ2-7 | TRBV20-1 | CSAAPATGDYEQYF
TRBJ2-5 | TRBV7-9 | CASSFISLETQYF
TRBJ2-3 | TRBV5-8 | CASSAGLAGGLDTQYF
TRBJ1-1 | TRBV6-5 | CASSYQRNTEAFF
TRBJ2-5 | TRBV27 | CASKGRQETQYF
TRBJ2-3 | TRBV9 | CASSVGGVGTDTQYF
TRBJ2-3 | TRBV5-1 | CASALDVQDTQYF
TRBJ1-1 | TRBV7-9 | CASTRRAAGENTEAFF
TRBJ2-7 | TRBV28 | CASSRGGSTYEQYF
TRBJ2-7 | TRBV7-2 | CASSLVPLVEQYF
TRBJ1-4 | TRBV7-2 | CASSWSASPGEKLFF
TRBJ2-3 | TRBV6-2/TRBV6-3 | CASSYIDTQYF